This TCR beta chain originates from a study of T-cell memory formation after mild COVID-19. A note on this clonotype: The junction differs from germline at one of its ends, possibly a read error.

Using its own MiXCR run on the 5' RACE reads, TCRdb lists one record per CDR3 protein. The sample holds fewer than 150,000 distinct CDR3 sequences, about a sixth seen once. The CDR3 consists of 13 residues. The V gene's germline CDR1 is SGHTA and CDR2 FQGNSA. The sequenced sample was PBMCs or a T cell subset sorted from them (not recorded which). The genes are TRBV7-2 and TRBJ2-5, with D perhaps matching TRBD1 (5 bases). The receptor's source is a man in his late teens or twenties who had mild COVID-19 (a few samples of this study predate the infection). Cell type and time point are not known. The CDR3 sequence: CASSTSPDSRLSF. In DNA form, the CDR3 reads TGTGCCAGCAGCACATCCCCTGACAGCCGATTGTCCTTC.